This note documents a single T cell receptor beta chain sequence. This receptor's antigen is unknown. No qualities accompany the bases; no much larger clone lies one base away. Other DNA sequences within the sample encode an identical CDR3. From the cysteine through the phenylalanine, the CDR3 covers 11 amino acids. Kept here is only the CDR3 DNA, which spans 33 bases and is read in frame from base 1. V and J lose 6 bases and 4 bases, and a span of 5 bases separates them. Sequences ENHRY (CDR1) and SYGVKD (CDR2) are obtained from the germline V gene. The source of the sample is a study of shared clonotypes between healthy human individuals (dated by TCRdb to 2020 to 2021). Regarding the study in general: The cohort included three men and two women between 18 and 49 years of age. For each donor, CD4 naive and CD4 memory were each run on three plates, CD8 naive on two plates, and CD8 memory on one plate. Blood TCR repertoires of a handful of healthy adults were deeply sequenced to estimate repertoire size and the extent of clonotype sharing between individuals. To increase sequencing depth and limit assay-specific biases, TCR repertoire library preparation and sequencing were carried out by different laboratories using diverse techniques. Leukapheresis yielded between about 0.8 and 8.9 billion PBMCs per donor.

Using the deep immunoSEQ assay, TCR CDR3 regions were amplified from genomic DNA by multiplex PCR. Extracted genomic DNA from each cell subset was spread evenly across all wells of several immunoSEQ 96-well plates, with each plate serving as a replicate. For sorted subsets, 200 to 250 ng genomic DNA, equal to 30,000 or so T cell genomes, was loaded into each replicate PCR. Purified libraries were measured with a Qubit 3.0 fluorometer, size-checked on a Bioanalyzer 2100, and measured again with the KAPA Library Quantification kit. Each immunoSEQ 96-well plate was sequenced on its own single-read 150-cycle Illumina NextSeq 550 flow cell. Turning to the authors' computational methods: Because the immunoSEQ output held only junctional sequences and lacked quality scores, the filtering could not match the filtering applied to full-length reads. To assign V/J genes and CDR3, sequences were annotated against IMGT germline references using PyIR, a Python wrapper for IgBLAST v1.9. Any read was removed if the V/J assignment was weak (E-value above 1e-6), the CDR3 was missing, or the read contained stop codons, out-of-frame junctions, or ambiguous translated residues. V3J clonotypes were defined as sequences sharing the same inferred V gene, J gene, and CDR3 amino acid sequence. To compute the percentage overlap between repertoires, the number of shared unique clonotypes was divided by the size of the smaller repertoire. Richness of each repertoire was evaluated using RTK rarefaction, the Chao1 estimator, and Recon v2.1 estimates of unobserved clonotypes. Generation probabilities for all TCRbeta clonotypes obtained by the gDNA method from four donors were computed using OLGA. Held by TCRdb, this immuneACCESS table contains in-frame sequences only and omits some clones. Under half of the omission traces to an unresolved V gene where checked; the cause of the rest is unknown. From that table come the V and J calls and clone size; the DNA was used to work out D and trimming. For this sample there are 2 million to 2.5 million clones; almost 96% appear just once. Around 0.13% of the sample comes from the top ten.

The research as a whole found: Clonotypes shared by all four sorted-subset donors showed higher generation probabilities than non-shared clonotypes. Rarefaction of sorted-subset datasets indicated incomplete sequencing despite the large sequencing depth. Estimated clonotype richness was generally larger for naive than for memory subsets. Sampling was limited to blood, and TCR repertoires in tissue likely differ from TCR repertoires in blood. Pairwise subsampling led to the expectation that sequencing depth would affect the degree of clonotype sharing among donors. Because the study included only a small number of donors, the genetic and exposure-history diversity represented was limited. When a handful of donors were compared, the shared fraction of clonotypes was 5% to 6.5% for naive CD4, 3% to 4% for naive CD8, roughly 2.3% for memory CD4, and 0.4% for memory CD8.

Donors were healthy HIV-negative adults with no recently reported acute infections or vaccinations. Every donor was a Caucasian adult residing in Nashville, Tennessee, USA. CD4+ T cells were enriched by magnetic negative selection; naive cells were then positively selected on CD45RA, and the negative fraction formed the memory subset. Blood was collected by leukapheresis, and PBMCs were isolated by Ficoll-Histopaque density gradient centrifugation and then cryopreserved in liquid nitrogen vapor phase. Purity and quantity of every magnetically sorted T cell population were checked by analytical flow cytometry. From each sorted fraction, genomic DNA was isolated and quantified by UV absorbance on a Nanodrop 2000c.

Rearrangement joined TRBV10-3 to TRBJ2-3, with the D gene not confidently named. The sequence was obtained from a man aged 18-30 years in good health. Sequenced input: naive CD4+ T cells sorted from blood. Explained via the paper, the cell subset or site label denotes: CD45RA+ positively selected. CDR3 sequence: CAISGPDTQYF. The DNA reads TGTGCCATCAGCGGCCCAGATACGCAGTATTTT.